The sequence of this T cell receptor beta chain was determined in a study of molecular identifiers for immune sequencing clone quantification. Study information: Four of five RNA aliquots from around 20,000 or 100,000 naive CD8 T cells were sequenced.

CD8+CD4-CCR7+CD45RA+ sorting gave the naive CD8 T cells. Making the bulk TCR libraries relied on previously described methods and listed TCR primers. TCRdb called the PCR reads again in MiXCR, with one record for every CDR3 protein. This sample has under 650,000 distinct CDR3 sequences, with just under 20% found just once. This clonotype was recorded at least ten times. What it recognizes is unknown. V dropped 7 bases and J dropped 10 bases, with 13 bases sitting between them. Germline V gene lookup returns CDR1 KGHDR and CDR2 SFDVKD. This CDR3 contains 12 residues. Points from the study as a whole: Spiked TCR RNA from one Jurkat cell reportedly showed up when mixed among 800,000 to 1,000,000 naive cells.

The sequence was obtained from a human donor in good health. Some libraries in this study had Jurkat cell RNA spiked in. The sequenced sample consisted of naive CD8+ T cells from blood, with Jurkat cell RNA spiked in. Sample subset: FACS-sorted CD8+CD4-CCR7+CD45RA+ naive T cells. The chain combines TRBV24-1 with TRBJ2-1, with D possibly being TRBD1 (5 bases). In nucleotides, the CDR3 is TGTGCCACCAGCCTAGGCAGGGTAGAGCAGTTCTTC. Translation: CATSLGRVEQFF.